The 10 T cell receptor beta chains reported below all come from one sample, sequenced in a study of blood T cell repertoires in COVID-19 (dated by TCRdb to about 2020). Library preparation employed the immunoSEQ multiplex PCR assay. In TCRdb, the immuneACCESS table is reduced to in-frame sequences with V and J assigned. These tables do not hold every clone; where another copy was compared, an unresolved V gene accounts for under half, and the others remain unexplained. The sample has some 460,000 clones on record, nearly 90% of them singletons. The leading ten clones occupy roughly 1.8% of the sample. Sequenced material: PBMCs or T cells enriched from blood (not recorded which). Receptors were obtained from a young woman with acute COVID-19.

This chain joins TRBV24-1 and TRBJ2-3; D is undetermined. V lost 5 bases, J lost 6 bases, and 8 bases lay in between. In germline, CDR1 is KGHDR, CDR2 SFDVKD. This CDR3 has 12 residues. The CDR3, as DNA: TGTGCCACCAGTGTAGACACGGATACGCAGTATTTT. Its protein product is CATSVDTDTQYF.

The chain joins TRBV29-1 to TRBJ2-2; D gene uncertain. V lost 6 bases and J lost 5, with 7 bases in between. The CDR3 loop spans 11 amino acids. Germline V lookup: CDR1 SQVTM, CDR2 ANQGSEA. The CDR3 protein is CSVPVTGELFF. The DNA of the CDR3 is TGCAGCGTCCCAGTAACCGGGGAGCTGTTTTTT.

This CDR3 reads CASSLEVTSGGTTDTQYF. CDR3 coding DNA: TGCGCCAGCAGCTTGGAGGTGACTAGCGGGGGGACCACAGATACGCAGTATTTT. The J gene is TRBJ2-3, the V gene TRBV5-1; 13 bases are a match to TRBD2. From germline, CDR1 is SGHRS and CDR2 YFSETQ. Trimming at V came to 0 bases and at J to 2 bases, leaving 6 bases not matched to a gene. The CDR3 has 18 amino acids. The full variable domain, with the rest looked up from reference TRBV5-1 and TRBJ2-3, is KAGVTQTPRYLIKTRGQQVTLSCSPISGHRSVSWYQQTPGQGLQFLFEYFSETQRNKGNFPGRFSGRQFSNSRSEMNVSTLELGDSALYLCASSLEVTSGGTTDTQYFGPGTRLTVL.

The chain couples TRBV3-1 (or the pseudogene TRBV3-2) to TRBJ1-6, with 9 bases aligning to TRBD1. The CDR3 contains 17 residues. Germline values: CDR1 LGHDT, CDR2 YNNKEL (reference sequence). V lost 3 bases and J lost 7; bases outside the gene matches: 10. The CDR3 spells CASSQGLRQGGNSPLHF. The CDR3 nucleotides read TGTGCCAGCAGCCAGGGCCTTAGACAGGGGGGAAATTCACCCCTCCACTTT.

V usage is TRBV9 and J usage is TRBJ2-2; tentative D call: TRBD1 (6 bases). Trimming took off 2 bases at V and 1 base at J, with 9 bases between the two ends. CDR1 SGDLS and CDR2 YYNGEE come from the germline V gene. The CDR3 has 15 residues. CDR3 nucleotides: TGTGCCAGCAGCGTGAGGGGGTTGAACACCGGGGAGCTGTTTTTT. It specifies CASSVRGLNTGELFF.

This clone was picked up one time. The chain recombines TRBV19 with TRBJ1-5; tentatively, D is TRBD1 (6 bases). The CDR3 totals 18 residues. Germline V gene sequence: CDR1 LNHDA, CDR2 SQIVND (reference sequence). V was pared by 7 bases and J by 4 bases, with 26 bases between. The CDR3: CASTSESKQGDENQPQHF. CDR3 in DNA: TGTGCCAGTACATCCGAGTCTAAACAGGGAGATGAGAATCAGCCCCAGCATTTT.

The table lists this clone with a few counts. CDR3 residues: CASSLSRGGAFF. CDR3 coding DNA: TGTGCCAGCAGTTTATCCCGAGGGGGAGCTTTCTTT. The rearrangement links TRBV28 to TRBJ1-1; a possible D gene is TRBD1 (6 bases). Germline CDR1 MDHEN, CDR2 SYDVKM. CDR3 length: 12 amino acids. Trimming left V 1 base short and J 10 bases short, with 10 bases between.

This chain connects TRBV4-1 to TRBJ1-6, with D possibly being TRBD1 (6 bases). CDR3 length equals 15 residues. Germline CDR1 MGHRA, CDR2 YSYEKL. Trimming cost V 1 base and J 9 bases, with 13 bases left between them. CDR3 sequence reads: CASSQVGGEGSPLHF. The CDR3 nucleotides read TGCGCCAGCAGCCAAGTAGGGGGGGAAGGTTCACCCCTCCACTTT.

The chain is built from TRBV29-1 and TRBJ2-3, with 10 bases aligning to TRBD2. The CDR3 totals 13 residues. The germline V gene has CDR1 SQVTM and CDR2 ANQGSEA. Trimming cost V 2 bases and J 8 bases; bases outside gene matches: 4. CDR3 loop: CSVELAGVSTQYF. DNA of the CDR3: TGCAGCGTTGAACTAGCGGGAGTCTCTACGCAGTATTTT.

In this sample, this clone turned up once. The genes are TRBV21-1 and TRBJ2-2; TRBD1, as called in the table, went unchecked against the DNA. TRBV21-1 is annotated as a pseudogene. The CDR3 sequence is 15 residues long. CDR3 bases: TGTGCCAGCATCTCGACAGGCAATGACACCGGGGAGCTGTTTTTT. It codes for CASISTGNDTGELFF.